The T cell receptor (beta chain) described here comes from a study of T cells after yellow fever vaccination. A process of 5'RACE template switching, which added a universal primer site and UMIs, was used to make TCR cDNA. TCRdb analysed the 5' RACE reads with MiXCR anew, one entry per CDR3 protein. The sample consists of 450,000 to 600,000 distinct CDR3 sequences, less than 20% of them appearing once. This clonotype was seen repeatedly, ten times or more. This sequence originates from a man younger than 35 who received the YFV17D yellow fever vaccine. The material was PBMCs, obtained around 5 days after the first yellow fever vaccination.

CDR3 nucleotides: TGCAGCGTTGACGCGAGCGACAGTAGGACGCAGTATTTT. This codes for CSVDASDSRTQYF. V is TRBV29-1 and J is TRBJ2-3, with D tentatively TRBD1 (5 bases). This CDR3 comprises 13 residues. Trimming pared 3 bases from V and 9 bases from J, leaving 16 bases between. Germline V gene sequence: CDR1 SQVTM, CDR2 ANQGSEA.